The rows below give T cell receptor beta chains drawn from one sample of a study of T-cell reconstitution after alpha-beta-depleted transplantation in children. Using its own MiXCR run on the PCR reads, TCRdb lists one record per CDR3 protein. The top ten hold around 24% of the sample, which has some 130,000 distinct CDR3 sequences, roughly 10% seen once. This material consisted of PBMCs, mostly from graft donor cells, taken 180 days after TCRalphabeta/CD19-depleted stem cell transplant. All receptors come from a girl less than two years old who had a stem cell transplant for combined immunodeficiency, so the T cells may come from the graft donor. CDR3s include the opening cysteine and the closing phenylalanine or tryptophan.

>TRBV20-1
CSAPRRVGGYNEQFF
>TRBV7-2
CASSIGRNSGNTIYF
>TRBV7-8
CASSLGTSGTNSYNEQFF
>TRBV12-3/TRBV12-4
CASSPDRAYEQYF
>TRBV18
CASSRTGGANYGYTF
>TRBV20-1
CSALTGQDYGYTF
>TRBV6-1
CASSDPRDSTYEQYF
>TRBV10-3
CAALGTSSGEQYF
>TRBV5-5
CASSLAGLAGLGDNEQFF
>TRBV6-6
CASSAATAFEAFF
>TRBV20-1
CSAKPPGQGVYEQYF
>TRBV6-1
CASRPTGLSNQPQHF
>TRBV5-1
CASSLGDVPAETQYF
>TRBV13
CASSDLGAGSYNEQFF
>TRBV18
CASSPGGSSYEQYF
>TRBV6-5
CASSYPGSGIQYF
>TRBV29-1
CSVAGAVNIQYF
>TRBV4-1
CASRPGLTDTQYF
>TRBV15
CATSRDGPLNQPQHF
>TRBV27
CASSPPEGAQHF
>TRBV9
CASSVGTSVQETQYF
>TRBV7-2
CASSPRTASGYGYTF
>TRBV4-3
CASSQGDQPQHF
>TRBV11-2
CASSLQGLAGGGRAYEQYF
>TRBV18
CASSPRAFQETQYF
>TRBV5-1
CASSLVSAGGYTF
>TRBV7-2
CASSWGGGWADTQYF
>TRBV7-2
CASSLGTRAQYF
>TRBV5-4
CASSSLTSGDFQETQYF
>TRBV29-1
CSVVRGPSYEQYF
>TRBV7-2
CASSLDPGRDTQYF
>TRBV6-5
CASSYSGGYAYNEQFF
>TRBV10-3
CAISPTPDRAYEQYF
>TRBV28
CASSPVDRGLEETQYF
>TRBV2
CASSEREAQHF
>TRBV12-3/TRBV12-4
CASSLSSIGLLNSPLHF
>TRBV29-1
CSVWGGFDKNIQYF
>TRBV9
CASSVGGTSGHNEQFF
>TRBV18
CASSPLGQGTGELFF
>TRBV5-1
CASSPKREQETQYF
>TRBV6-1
CASTTGGRGPTEAFF
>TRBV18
CASSPRVDGYEQYF
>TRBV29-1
CSVEDPRGTSGSPPDTQYF